One and the same sample provided the 29 T cell receptor beta chains below, sequenced in a study of blood T cell repertoires in COVID-19 (dated by TCRdb to the early 2020s). The protocol used for the library was the immunoSEQ multiplex PCR assay. The table comes from immuneACCESS by way of TCRdb, which keeps in-frame sequences with V and J called. Part of the clones is missing from these tables; in studies checked, under half for an unresolved V gene and the rest for unknown reasons. The sample profile shows about 350,000 clones; over 85% of them were found once. The ten largest clones take up 3.9% of the sample. The sequencing sample was made of peripheral blood. Every receptor here comes from a woman in her sixties with COVID-19, enrolled during active disease.

V usage is TRBV28 and J usage is TRBJ2-7; 7 positions match TRBD1. Germline lookup yields CDR1 MDHEN and CDR2 SYDVKM. The CDR3 length is 13 residues. V lost 2 bases and J lost 5; bases outside the gene matches: 3. Here the CDR3 DNA reads TGTGCCAGCAGTTTAGACAGGGTGCACGAGCAGTACTTC. As protein: CASSLDRVHEQYF. Supplemented by reference TRBV28 and TRBJ2-7, the full variable domain reads DVKVTQSSRYLVKRTGEKVFLECVQDMDHENMFWYRQDPGLGLRLIYFSYDVKMKEKGDIPEGYSVSREKKERFSLILESASTNQTSMYLCASSLDRVHEQYFGPGTRLTVT.

This clone was detected once. The chain is built from TRBV12-5 and TRBJ1-1, with 8 bases that match TRBD1. The V segment lost 0 bases and the J segment 5 bases; nucleotides outside the gene matches: 11. The CDR3 is 17 residues long. Germline CDR1 LGHNT, CDR2 FRNRAP. CDR3 in amino acids: CASGLVLDRVGSTEAFF. For the CDR3, the DNA is TGTGCTAGTGGTTTGGTACTGGACAGGGTAGGGAGTACTGAAGCTTTCTTT.

This clone was recorded a few times. This chain uses TRBV13 with TRBJ1-4, with a tentative D call TRBD1 (6 bases). With 8 bases removed from V and 7 bases from J, the gap between germline ends came to 17 bases. Per the germline V gene, CDR1 is PRHDT and CDR2 is FYEKMQ (reference sequence). This CDR3 is built from 14 residues. The CDR3 sequence: CASQKVGAGEKLFF. For the CDR3, the DNA is TGTGCCAGCCAGAAGGTGGGGGCGGGTGAAAAACTGTTTTTT. Variable domain in full (rest from reference TRBV13 and TRBJ1-4): AAGVIQSPRHLIKEKRETATLKCYPIPRHDTVYWYQQGPGQDPQFLISFYEKMQSDKGSIPDRFSAQQFSDYHSELNMSSLELGDSALYFCASQKVGAGEKLFFGSGTQLSVL.

V is TRBV19 and J is TRBJ1-4; D gene ambiguous. V shed 3 bases and J shed 4 bases, with 12 bases lying between them. The CDR3 totals 15 residues. Germline-derived CDR1 and CDR2 are LNHDA and SQIVND (reference sequence). The CDR3 region is CASSMGPGYNEKLFF. Here the CDR3 DNA reads TGTGCCAGTAGTATGGGTCCGGGATATAATGAAAAACTGTTTTTT.

The V gene is TRBV18, the J gene TRBJ1-5, with 7 bases fitting TRBD1. CDR1 is KGHSH and CDR2 is LQKENI in the germline V gene. The CDR3 covers 15 residues. Trimming cost V 5 bases and J 5 bases; bases outside gene matches: 9. CDR3 protein: CASSIRDSLYQPQHF. Here the CDR3 DNA reads TGTGCCAGCTCAATCCGGGACAGCTTATATCAGCCCCAGCATTTT.

V is TRBV27 and J is TRBJ1-3; a weak D match, TRBD1 (6 bases). The V end was cut by 5 bases, the J end by 0 bases, with 8 bases between. The CDR3 runs 14 residues. Germline V gives CDR1 MNHEY, CDR2 SMNVEV (reference sequence). The CDR3 loop is CASSRDTSGNTIYF. The CDR3 region has the DNA TGTGCCAGCAGTCGGGACACCTCTGGAAACACCATATATTTT.

The chain recombines TRBV4-1 with TRBJ1-1; possible D gene TRBD1, 6 bases. The ends were cut back, 3 bases at V and 1 base at J, with 9 bases in the middle. Germline V gene data show CDR1 as MGHRA and CDR2 as YSYEKL. The CDR3 contains 14 residues. The CDR3: CASSHTDRNTEAFF. The CDR3 nucleotides read TGCGCCAGCAGCCATACGGACAGGAACACTGAAGCTTTCTTT.

A remark on this clone: The same CDR3 also results from other DNA sequences found in this sample. The chain couples TRBV29-1 to TRBJ2-7, with D tentatively TRBD1 (6 bases). Germline V lookup: CDR1 SQVTM, CDR2 ANQGSEA. V lost 7 bases to trimming and J lost 2 bases, with 12 bases between them. This CDR3 spans 12 amino acids. In DNA, the CDR3 is TGCAGCGCCCGGGACACGGCCTACGAGCAGTACTTC. This gives the protein CSARDTAYEQYF.

V and J are TRBV5-6 and TRBJ2-5; TRBD1 might be the D (7 bases). The V gene's germline CDR1 is SGHDT and CDR2 YYEEEE. The CDR3 extends over 15 amino acids. V was trimmed by 1 base and J by 1 base, leaving 11 bases between them. CDR3 loop: CASSLRQGLQETQYF. The CDR3, as DNA: TGTGCCAGCAGCTTGAGACAGGGACTCCAAGAGACCCAGTACTTC.

The rearrangement joins TRBV6-6 to TRBJ1-2; D not certain. The CDR3 is 14 amino acids. Trimming removed 7 bases from V and 3 bases from J, with 15 bases in between. CDR1 and CDR2 from the germline V gene are MNHNY and SVGAGI (reference sequence). The CDR3 sequence is CASNNRGVDYGYTF. The CDR3, as DNA: TGTGCCAGCAACAACCGGGGAGTCGACTATGGCTACACCTTC.

The chain has TRBV5-1 and TRBJ2-4, with 8 positions matching TRBD1. The junction had 6 bases not matched to a gene; V was cut back by 2 bases and J by 5 bases. CDR1 and CDR2 (germline): SGHRS, YFSETQ. There are 15 residues in the CDR3. The CDR3 bases are TGCGCCAGCAGCTTACAGGACAGGGCCCAAAACATTCAGTACTTC. This gives the protein CASSLQDRAQNIQYF.

V usage is TRBV4-2 and J usage is TRBJ2-7; 7 positions match TRBD2. The CDR3 spans 14 residues. Trimming removed 4 bases from V and 1 base from J; junction bases left unmatched: 4. Germline lookup yields CDR1 LGHNA and CDR2 YNFKEQ. The CDR3 region is CASSLERGSYEQYF. The DNA for the CDR3 is TGTGCCAGCAGCCTCGAGCGGGGTTCCTACGAGCAGTACTTC.

J is TRBJ1-5 and V is TRBV6-1, with a possible D match to TRBD1 (5 bases). This CDR3 region has 14 residues. Germline V gene sequence: CDR1 MNHNS, CDR2 SASEGT. Trimming removed 5 bases from V and 8 bases from J, with 16 bases in between. The CDR3 nucleotides are TGTGCCAGCAGTCGGCAGGCCCTAGGGGAGCCCCAGCATTTT. It encodes CASSRQALGEPQHF.

The chain is built from TRBV5-1 and TRBJ2-5; TRBD1 aligns across 9 bases. V was clipped by 5 bases and J by 5 bases; unmatched bases: 4. CDR1 is SGHRS, CDR2 YFSETQ, per germline. CDR3 length: 13 residues. CDR3 protein: CASRDRGYETQYF. The CDR3 nucleotides read TGCGCCAGCAGGGACAGGGGTTACGAGACCCAGTACTTC. Full variable domain (rest looked up from reference TRBV5-1 and TRBJ2-5): KAGVTQTPRYLIKTRGQQVTLSCSPISGHRSVSWYQQTPGQGLQFLFEYFSETQRNKGNFPGRFSGRQFSNSRSEMNVSTLELGDSALYLCASRDRGYETQYFGPGTRLLVL.

CDR3 amino acids: CASSSPGQVNTEAFF. In DNA, the CDR3 is TGTGCCAGCAGTTCCCCCGGACAGGTGAACACTGAAGCTTTCTTT. J is TRBJ1-1 and V is TRBV6-5; 7 bases map to TRBD1. The J segment lost 0 bases and the V segment lost 4 bases, leaving 5 bases of the junction unmatched. The CDR3 is 15 residues long. Germline assignment: CDR1 MNHEY and CDR2 SVGAGI.

The chain employs TRBV7-2 and TRBJ1-4; D not resolved. Germline-derived CDR1 and CDR2 are SGHTA and FQGNSA. Trimming cost V 5 bases and J 5 bases, with 9 bases left between them. The CDR3 length is 13 residues. The CDR3 region has the DNA TGTGCCAGCAGCAGCCCGTCGAATGAAAAACTGTTTTTT. This gives the protein CASSSPSNEKLFF.

This chain links TRBV7-3 with TRBJ2-3; D unresolved. This CDR3 is 12 amino acids long. CDR1 and CDR2 from the germline V gene are SGHTA and FQGTGA. V lost 1 base to trimming and J lost 8 bases, with 7 bases between them. As DNA, the CDR3 is TGTGCCAGCAGCTTAATTGGCGGTACGCAGTATTTT. As protein: CASSLIGGTQYF.

This clone was counted once. This sequence joins TRBV11-2 and TRBJ1-4; 10 nucleotides line up with TRBD1. Germline V gene sequence: CDR1 SGHAT, CDR2 FQNNGV. This CDR3 has 14 amino acids. With V trimmed by 7 bases and J by 7 bases, 6 bases remained unmatched. The CDR3 reads CASTQTGGLEKLFF. CDR3 DNA sequence: TGTGCCAGCACCCAGACAGGGGGCCTTGAAAAACTGTTTTTT.

This rearrangement joins TRBV11-2 to TRBJ1-1, with D uncertain. This CDR3 has 15 residues. Germline V gene sequence: CDR1 SGHAT, CDR2 FQNNGV. Trimming removed 1 base from V and 3 bases from J, with 12 bases in between. DNA for the CDR3: TGTGCCAGCAGCTTAGGGGATCGGGAGTACACTGAAGCTTTCTTT. Its translation is CASSLGDREYTEAFF.

V usage is TRBV5-4 and J usage is TRBJ1-2; D gene uncertain. CDR1 is SGHNT, CDR2 YYREEE, per germline (reference sequence). V lost 5 bases, J lost 8 bases, and 13 bases lay in between. CDR3 length equals 12 residues. The DNA for the CDR3 is TGTGCCAGCAGGGAGAAATCGGGAGGCTACACCTTC. Translation: CASREKSGGYTF.

The chain carries TRBV5-5 and TRBJ2-1; 8 bases agree with TRBD2. Germline V gene sequence: CDR1 SGHKS, CDR2 YYEKEE (reference sequence). This CDR3 has 15 amino acids. Unmatched junction bases numbered 4, after V lost 1 base and J lost 4 bases. The CDR3 DNA reads TGTGCCAGCAGCTTGACTAGCGGCGTATACAATGAGCAGTTCTTC. Translating gives CASSLTSGVYNEQFF.

The chain combines TRBV18 with TRBJ1-1; D uncertain. The germline V gene has CDR1 KGHSH and CDR2 LQKENI. The V end was cut by 6 bases, the J end by 11 bases, with 10 bases between. The CDR3 is made up of 10 amino acids. The CDR3 sequence: CASSTYMAFF. The DNA for the CDR3 is TGTGCCAGCTCCACCTATATGGCTTTCTTT. Supplemented by reference TRBV18 and TRBJ1-1, the full variable domain reads NAGVMQNPRHLVRRRGQEARLRCSPMKGHSHVYWYRQLPEEGLKFMVYLQKENIIDESGMPKERFSAEFPKEGPSILRIQQVVRGDSAAYFCASSTYMAFFGQGTRLTVV.

The gene calls are TRBV5-4 and TRBJ2-7, with D perhaps matching TRBD2 (6 bases). The length of the CDR3 is 15 residues. V was trimmed by 4 bases and J by 3 bases, leaving 17 bases between them. The germline gives CDR1 SGHNT, CDR2 YYREEE (reference sequence). The CDR3 DNA follows: TGTGCCAGCAGCCCGGGTGGGGGGACGGGCTACGAGCAGTACTTC. It codes for CASSPGGGTGYEQYF.

In this sample, this clone turned up once. The rearrangement uses TRBV24-1 and TRBJ1-1; a weak D match, TRBD1 (5 bases). Trimming shortened V by 5 bases and J by 1 base, and 7 bases separated the two germline ends. The CDR3 covers 13 residues. Germline lookup yields CDR1 KGHDR and CDR2 SFDVKD. The CDR3 is CATSGRGNTEAFF. The CDR3 bases are TGTGCCACCAGTGGGAGGGGGAACACTGAAGCTTTCTTT.

The CDR3 bases are TGCGCCAGCAGCTTGGTCCAGGGGGAATATGGCTACACCTTC. Residues: CASSLVQGEYGYTF. The rearrangement joins TRBV5-1 to TRBJ1-2; 7 bases are a match to TRBD1. The length of the CDR3 is 14 residues. CDR1 and CDR2 from the germline V gene are SGHRS and YFSETQ. The junction had 4 bases not matched to a gene; V was cut back by 0 bases and J by 5 bases.

The chain has TRBV11-3 and TRBJ1-1, with no clear D. The V gene lost 3 bases and the J gene lost 5 bases, with 10 bases spanning the gap. This CDR3 has 13 residues. Germline lookup yields CDR1 SGHNT and CDR2 YENEEA. The CDR3: CASSFLGGTEAFF. The CDR3 bases are TGTGCCAGCAGCTTCCTCGGAGGTACTGAAGCTTTCTTT.

V usage is TRBV4-1 and J usage is TRBJ2-1; D is perhaps TRBD2 (6 bases). Trimming cost V 6 bases and J 2 bases, with 14 bases left between them. The CDR3 has 15 residues. The germline CDR1 and CDR2 sequences are MGHRA and YSYEKL. The chain's CDR3 is CASRPAGITYNEQFF. CDR3 nucleotides: TGCGCCAGCAGACCGGCGGGGATCACCTACAATGAGCAGTTCTTC.

This chain links TRBV28 with TRBJ2-3; 12 positions match TRBD1. The V gene's germline CDR1 is MDHEN and CDR2 SYDVKM. CDR3 length: 17 residues. After removal of 1 base from V and 2 bases from J, the junction contained 4 bases not matched to a gene. As DNA, the CDR3 is TGTGCCAGCAGTTTATTGGGGACAGGGGGCATCACAGATACGCAGTATTTT. Translation gives CASSLLGTGGITDTQYF.

The CDR3, as DNA: TGTGCCAGTAACGGACAGCCGAACAATGAGCAGTTCTTC. Its protein is CASNGQPNNEQFF. The chain combines TRBV19 with TRBJ2-1; perhaps TRBD1 as D (6 bases). Germline V CDR1 and CDR2: LNHDA, SQIVND (reference sequence). The CDR3 has 13 residues. V dropped 7 bases and J dropped 5 bases, with 12 bases sitting between them.